This T cell receptor beta chain was captured by sequencing in a study of OX40 agonist ivuxolimab in advanced cancers. Across the whole study: All patients had ivuxolimab intravenously every 2 weeks at 0.01 to 10 mg/kg.

The CDR3 extends over 13 amino acids. CDR1 is SGHNT, CDR2 YYREEE, per germline (reference sequence). The germline V and J ends were trimmed by 4 bases and 6 bases, with 14 bases remaining between them. The method was immunoSEQ multiplex PCR; TCRdb's version includes in-frame clones alone and lacks a portion of them. The table lists tens of thousands of clones, approximately 86% of them singletons. The clonotype comes from an adult with an advanced solid tumor such as melanoma, head and neck, liver or kidney cancer. The starting material was CD4+ or CD8+ T cells sorted from blood, obtained in a trial of the OX40 agonist ivuxolimab. The chain joins TRBV5-4 to TRBJ2-7, with D perhaps matching TRBD1 or TRBD2 (7 bases each). CDR3 nucleotide sequence: TGTGCCAGCAGCCTGGGGGGGACAGCCGAGCAGTACTTC. Translated: CASSLGGTAEQYF.